The next 7 T cell receptor beta chains were all read from a single sample in a study of Graves' ophthalmopathy and Graves' hyperthyroidism. Researchers took RNA transcripts and amplified TCR beta CDR3 regions from them. The workflow started with a first-round RT-PCR run with HTBI primers and then moved on to a second-round multiplex PCR. TCRdb itself ran the multiplex PCR reads through MiXCR, one entry per CDR3 protein. The table shows 620,000 or so distinct CDR3 sequences, with about 20% occurring only once. Input material: peripheral blood. These receptors were obtained from a woman under 30 with stable Graves' hyperthyroidism. Some clones in this sample may be carry-over from other donors' samples.

This clonotype was picked up many times. The chain recombines TRBV10-1 with TRBJ1-2; the D gene is possibly TRBD1 (5 bases). The CDR3 has 15 amino acids. Germline assignment: CDR1 WNHNN and CDR2 SYGVQD (reference sequence). The V end was cut by 4 bases, the J end by 4 bases, with 16 bases between. The CDR3 sequence is CASSGAGTGSYGYTF. The DNA for the CDR3 is TGCGCCAGCAGTGGCGCCGGCACAGGATCCTATGGCTACACCTTC.

The V and J genes are TRBV20-1 and TRBJ1-1; tentative D call: TRBD1 (5 bases). The CDR3 totals 14 residues. V was clipped by 3 bases and J by 3 bases, with 14 bases between them. Germline V gene sequence: CDR1 DFQATT, CDR2 SNEGSKA (reference sequence). CDR3: CSASLGGGDTEAFF. The CDR3, as DNA: TGCAGTGCTAGTCTTGGCGGGGGGGACACTGAAGCTTTCTTT.

The chain couples TRBV4-1 to TRBJ1-1, with unresolved D. CDR3 length: 14 amino acids. Trimming left V 0 bases short and J 0 bases short, with 5 bases between. The V gene's germline CDR1 is MGHRA and CDR2 YSYEKL. The CDR3: CASSQERMNTEAFF. The CDR3 DNA follows: TGCGCCAGCAGCCAAGAAAGGATGAACACTGAAGCTTTCTTT.

Concerning this clonotype: A much larger clone lies a single base off, so this may be a read error. V and J are TRBV7-9 and TRBJ2-7; 7 bases agree with TRBD2. V trimming: 8 bases; J trimming: 6 bases; junction bases outside the gene matches: 13. This CDR3 region has 14 residues. Germline V gives CDR1 SEHNR, CDR2 FQNEAQ (reference sequence). CDR3 protein: CASGAGRTLTEQYV. The CDR3 coding sequence is TGTGCCAGCGGAGCGGGGAGGACCCTCACCGAGCAGTACGTC.

In its sample, this clonotype was seen a few times. The V call is TRBV5-1, the J call TRBJ2-7; 7 bases align to TRBD1. CDR3 length: 13 residues. In germline, CDR1 is SGHRS, CDR2 YFSETQ. Trimming cost V 3 bases and J 6 bases; bases outside gene matches: 6. The CDR3 sequence is CASSSTGNGEQYF. The CDR3 nucleotides are TGCGCCAGCAGCTCGACAGGGAATGGCGAGCAGTACTTC.

The table lists this clonotype with a few counts. J is TRBJ2-5 and V is TRBV3-1; the D call may be TRBD1 or TRBD2 (5 bases each). The length of the CDR3 is 15 residues. Trimming left V 1 base short and J 4 bases short, with 13 bases between. CDR1 and CDR2 from the germline V gene are LGHDT and YNNKEL (reference sequence). Here the CDR3 reads CASSQGAGTVETQYF. CDR3 sequence (DNA): TGTGCCAGCAGCCAAGGAGCAGGGACGGTAGAGACCCAGTACTTC.

This clonotype occurred many times. The chain uses TRBV20-1 and TRBJ2-5; 11 bases match TRBD2. V gave up 6 bases and J gave up 4 bases; unmatched junction bases: 19. There are 18 residues in the CDR3. Germline CDR1 reads DFQATT; CDR2 reads SNEGSKA (reference sequence). The DNA for the CDR3 is TGCAGTGCGAGGGCAGGATCAGGACTAGCGGGCGGCGGAGAGACCCAGTACTTC. Its protein is CSARAGSGLAGGGETQYF.